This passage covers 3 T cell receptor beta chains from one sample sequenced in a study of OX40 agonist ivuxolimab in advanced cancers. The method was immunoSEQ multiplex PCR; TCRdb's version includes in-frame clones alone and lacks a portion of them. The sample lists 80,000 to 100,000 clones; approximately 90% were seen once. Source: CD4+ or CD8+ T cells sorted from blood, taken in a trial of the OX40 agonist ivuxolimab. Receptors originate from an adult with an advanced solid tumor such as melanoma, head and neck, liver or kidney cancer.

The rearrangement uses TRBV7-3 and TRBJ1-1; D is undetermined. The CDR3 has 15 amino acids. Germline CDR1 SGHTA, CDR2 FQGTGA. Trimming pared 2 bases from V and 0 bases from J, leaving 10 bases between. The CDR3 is CASSLLGPMNTEAFF. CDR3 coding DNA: TGTGCCAGCAGCTTACTGGGTCCCATGAACACTGAAGCTTTCTTT.

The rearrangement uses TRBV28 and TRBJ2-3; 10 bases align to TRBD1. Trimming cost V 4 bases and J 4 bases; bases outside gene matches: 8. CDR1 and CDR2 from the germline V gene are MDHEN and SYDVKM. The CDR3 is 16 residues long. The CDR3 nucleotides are TGTGCCAGCAGTTCTTGGGGGGACAGGGGTTCAGATACGCAGTATTTT. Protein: CASSSWGDRGSDTQYF.

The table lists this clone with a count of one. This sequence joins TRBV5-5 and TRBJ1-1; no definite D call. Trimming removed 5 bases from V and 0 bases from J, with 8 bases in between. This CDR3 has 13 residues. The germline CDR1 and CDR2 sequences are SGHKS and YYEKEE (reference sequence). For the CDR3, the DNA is TGTGCCAGCAGAAGGCAGTTGAACACTGAAGCTTTCTTT. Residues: CASRRQLNTEAFF.